The 32 T cell receptor beta chains listed next were all sequenced from one sample in a study of CD8+CD57+ T cells in acquired aplastic anemia. Investigators profiled TCR beta VDJ and CDR3 from genomic DNA template. In TCRdb, the reads were re-called with MiXCR into one record per CDR3 protein. The sample contains approximately 470,000 distinct CDR3 sequences, around 33% of which appear only once. The patients chosen for sequencing had shown expansion of CD8+CD57+ cells (detected by flow cytometry). The source material was sorted CD4+, CD8+, or CD8+CD57+ T cells (not recorded which) from PBMCs. The receptors were sampled from a human donor with aplastic anemia.

The V and J genes are TRBV7-8 and TRBJ2-7; 7 bases map to TRBD1. In germline, CDR1 is SGHVS, CDR2 FQNEAQ. This CDR3 has 15 residues. V lost 0 bases to trimming and J lost 5 bases; unmatched junction nucleotides: 7. In nucleotides, the CDR3 is TGTGCCAGCAGCTTAGCCGGCGACAGGGCTGACGAGCAGTACTTC. It specifies CASSLAGDRADEQYF.

CDR3 in DNA: TGTGCCAGTAGTACCCACAGGGGGTCCTACGAGCAGTACTTC. As protein: CASSTHRGSYEQYF. The chain joins TRBV19 to TRBJ2-7, with TRBD1 matching 8 bases. The CDR3 is 14 residues long. Losses at the gene ends were 4 bases for V and 1 base for J; bases not matched to a gene: 3. CDR1 and CDR2 from the germline V gene are LNHDA and SQIVND (reference sequence).

This clonotype has just a few counts. V usage is TRBV5-1 and J usage is TRBJ2-7; TRBD2 is a possible D gene (6 bases). Looked up from germline, CDR1 is SGHRS and CDR2 is YFSETQ. The CDR3 runs to 14 residues. V dropped 3 bases and J dropped 0 bases, with 10 bases sitting between them. The CDR3 nucleotides are TGCGCCAGCAGCTGGGACGGGAGCTCCTACGAGCAGTACTTC. Amino acid sequence: CASSWDGSSYEQYF.

The V call is TRBV6-1, the J call TRBJ1-2; TRBD1 agrees at 8 bases. The length of the CDR3 is 16 residues. Unmatched junction bases numbered 8, after V lost 5 bases and J lost 0 bases. Germline values: CDR1 MNHNS, CDR2 SASEGT. DNA of the CDR3: TGTGCCAGCAGTCGGACAGGGAATAACGCTAACTATGGCTACACCTTC. This gives the protein CASSRTGNNANYGYTF.

The rearrangement links TRBV11-2 to TRBJ2-5, with 15 bases identical to TRBD2. The CDR3 has 19 amino acids. Per the germline V gene, CDR1 is SGHAT and CDR2 is FQNNGV. Trimming took 2 bases from V and 2 from J; bases not matched to a gene: 9. The CDR3 DNA reads as TGTGCCAGCAGCTTACAAGGACTAGCGGGGGGGCGAGGTCAAGAGACCCAGTACTTC. It translates to CASSLQGLAGGRGQETQYF.

The chain is built from TRBV6-2 or TRBV6-3 and TRBJ1-2, with TRBD1 as a possible D gene (5 bases). This CDR3 is 14 amino acids long. The V gene lost 6 bases and the J gene lost 7 bases, with 18 bases spanning the gap. Germline-derived CDR1 and CDR2 are MNHEY and SVGEGT. Here the CDR3 reads CASRPPGTAGGYTF. In DNA form, the CDR3 reads TGTGCCAGCAGGCCCCCCGGGACGGCGGGTGGCTACACCTTC.

This clonotype came up once. The chain links TRBV9 to TRBJ2-6; D is ambiguous. From germline, CDR1 is SGDLS and CDR2 YYNGEE. With 10 bases removed from V and 2 bases from J, the gap between germline ends came to 13 bases. CDR3 length: 14 residues. CDR3 region: CAWSEAAGANVLTF. Written as DNA, the CDR3 is TGTGCCTGGAGTGAGGCTGCTGGGGCCAACGTCCTGACTTTC.

This clonotype was found many times. V gene TRBV5-1 combines with J gene TRBJ1-6, with unresolved D. Trimming took off 0 bases at V and 10 bases at J, with 17 bases between the two ends. The CDR3 loop spans 16 amino acids. The germline gives CDR1 SGHRS, CDR2 YFSETQ. DNA of the CDR3: TGCGCCAGCAGCTTGGTCCCGGAATCCAAGGTCTCACCCCTCCACTTT. Encoded protein: CASSLVPESKVSPLHF.

V usage is TRBV7-8 and J usage is TRBJ1-3; 9 nucleotides match TRBD1. The CDR3 spans 17 residues. CDR1 is SGHVS and CDR2 is FQNEAQ in the germline V gene. Trimming cost V 5 bases and J 7 bases; bases outside gene matches: 15. As DNA, the CDR3 is TGTGCCAGCAGCACTTTCCTCGGACAGGGGATAGTTAACACCATATATTTT. Translated, it gives CASSTFLGQGIVNTIYF. Full variable domain (rest looked up from reference TRBV7-8 and TRBJ1-3): GAGVSQSPRYKVAKRGQDVALRCDPISGHVSLFWYQQALGQGPEFLTYFQNEAQLDKSGLPSDRFFAERPEGSVSTLKIQRTQQEDSAVYLCASSTFLGQGIVNTIYFGEGSWLTVV.

This clonotype was seen many times. The chain links TRBV5-1 to TRBJ1-2; TRBD1 is a possible D gene (5 bases). Deletions cut 4 bases from V and 3 bases from J, with 10 bases between. Germline V gene data show CDR1 as SGHRS and CDR2 as YFSETQ. This CDR3 is 13 amino acids long. The CDR3 nucleotides read TGCGCCAGCAGCCATGGGGCCGACTATGGCTACACCTTC. Amino acids: CASSHGADYGYTF.

This clonotype appeared a few times. The rearrangement uses TRBV2 and TRBJ2-5; the match to TRBD1 covers 7 bases. This CDR3 comprises 14 residues. Germline V CDR1 and CDR2: SNHLY, FYNNEI. The V segment lost 6 bases and the J segment 3 bases; nucleotides outside the gene matches: 7. The CDR3 sequence: CASSSHDREETQYF. The CDR3 region has the DNA TGTGCCAGCAGCTCCCACGACAGGGAAGAGACCCAGTACTTC.

This clonotype appeared many times. The J gene is TRBJ1-3, the V gene TRBV7-9, with 9 nucleotides matching TRBD1. This CDR3 comprises 19 residues. The germline V gene has CDR1 SEHNR and CDR2 FQNEAQ (reference sequence). V lost 5 bases and J lost 3; bases outside the gene matches: 17. CDR3 nucleotide sequence: TGTGCCAGCAGCCCCAAACTGGGACAGGGAAAGCTGTTTGGAAACACCATATATTTT. This encodes CASSPKLGQGKLFGNTIYF.

This clonotype was counted only a few times. The chain uses TRBV5-6 and TRBJ2-5; 9 bases line up with TRBD2. Germline-derived CDR1 and CDR2 are SGHDT and YYEEEE. The V segment lost 4 bases and the J segment 6 bases; nucleotides outside the gene matches: 16. The CDR3 sequence is 17 residues long. Here the CDR3 DNA reads TGTGCCAGCAGCCAAGAAAGTGGCGGGGGGGGCCGGAAGACCCAGTACTTC. Translation: CASSQESGGGGRKTQYF.

The chain employs TRBV29-1 and TRBJ1-5; 9 nucleotides align to TRBD1. The CDR3 extends over 13 amino acids. V gave up 7 bases and J gave up 4 bases; unmatched junction bases: 5. Per the germline V gene, CDR1 is SQVTM and CDR2 is ANQGSEA. The CDR3 nucleotides are TGCAGCGCCCGGGACAGGGTTAATCAGCCCCAGCATTTT. It is translated as CSARDRVNQPQHF.

Ten or more counts support this clonotype. V gene TRBV29-1 combines with J gene TRBJ2-1, with D perhaps TRBD2 (5 bases). V lost 3 bases to trimming and J lost 5 bases, with 8 bases between them. Looked up from germline, CDR1 is SQVTM and CDR2 is ANQGSEA. The CDR3 runs 12 residues. The CDR3 DNA sequence: TGCAGCGTTGATCGGGAAAACAATGAGCAGTTCTTC. Translated: CSVDRENNEQFF.

The chain has TRBV2 and TRBJ1-5; 8 positions agree with TRBD1. The CDR3 runs to 15 residues. V lost 9 bases, J lost 5 bases, and 12 bases stayed unmatched. Germline-derived CDR1 and CDR2 are SNHLY and FYNNEI. The CDR3 DNA reads as TGTGCCAGTAATGACAGGGGTAGGCAAGATCAGCCCCAGCATTTT. Translation gives CASNDRGRQDQPQHF.

V and J are TRBV18 and TRBJ1-2; no clear D. Germline V gene lookup returns CDR1 KGHSH and CDR2 LQKENI. V dropped 3 bases and J dropped 2 bases, with 13 bases sitting between them. The CDR3 has 15 amino acids. DNA of the CDR3: TGTGCCAGCTCACCCGGCGCAGGAGTAAACTATGGCTACACCTTC. This translates into CASSPGAGVNYGYTF.

The V gene is TRBV7-2, the J gene TRBJ2-1; D call uncertain. The ends were cut back, 0 bases at V and 0 bases at J, with 6 bases in the middle. Germline V gives CDR1 SGHTA, CDR2 FQGNSA. The CDR3 consists of 15 residues. The CDR3 DNA reads as TGTGCCAGCAGCTTAGCGGTCATCTCCTACAATGAGCAGTTCTTC. Its protein product is CASSLAVISYNEQFF. Looking up the rest from reference TRBV7-2 and TRBJ2-1 gives the full variable domain: GAGVSQSPSNKVTEKGKDVELRCDPISGHTALYWYRQSLGQGLEFLIYFQGNSAPDKSGLPSDRFSAERTGGSVSTLTIQRTQQEDSAVYLCASSLAVISYNEQFFGPGTRLTVL.

This chain uses TRBV19 with TRBJ2-5; 8 bases agree with TRBD2. V lost 2 bases and J lost 5; bases outside the gene matches: 7. Germline assignment: CDR1 LNHDA and CDR2 SQIVND (reference sequence). The CDR3 runs to 15 residues. In nucleotides, the CDR3 is TGTGCCAGTAGTATAATCACGGGAGGGCCCGAGACCCAGTACTTC. Its protein product is CASSIITGGPETQYF.

The table lists this clonotype with many counts. CDR3 amino acids: CSARRLFSNQPQHF. CDR3 nucleotides: TGCAGTGCTAGGCGACTGTTTAGCAATCAGCCCCAGCATTTT. The V gene is TRBV20-1, the J gene TRBJ1-5, with D hard to call. V lost 3 bases to trimming and J lost 0 bases, with 9 bases between them. CDR3 length equals 14 residues. Germline CDR1 is DFQATT and CDR2 is SNEGSKA (reference sequence).

This clonotype was recorded many times. V is TRBV29-1 and J is TRBJ1-2; 7 bases line up with TRBD1. CDR1 and CDR2 (germline): SQVTM, ANQGSEA. This CDR3 contains 12 residues. V shed 6 bases, J shed 1 base, and the junction held 2 bases outside the gene matches. Here the CDR3 reads CSVGQVNYGYTF. CDR3 in DNA: TGCAGCGTAGGACAGGTTAACTATGGCTACACCTTC.

CDR3 bases: TGTGCCAGCAGTCCGGACAGGGCTCCCTACGAGCAGTACTTC. Translated: CASSPDRAPYEQYF. The chain carries TRBV27 and TRBJ2-7, with 8 positions matching TRBD1. The CDR3 covers 14 residues. Germline V gene lookup returns CDR1 MNHEY and CDR2 SMNVEV (reference sequence). V shed 5 bases, J shed 2 bases, and the junction held 5 bases outside the gene matches.

CDR3 residues: CASSLTGKETQYF. The CDR3 DNA is TGCGCCAGCAGCTTGACAGGGAAGGAGACCCAGTACTTC. The chain uses TRBV5-1 and TRBJ2-5, with TRBD1 as a possible D gene (6 bases). The CDR3 has 13 residues. The V gene lost 1 base and the J gene lost 5 bases, with 9 bases spanning the gap. In germline, CDR1 is SGHRS, CDR2 YFSETQ.

The J gene is TRBJ2-7, the V gene TRBV2; maybe TRBD2 (5 bases). The germline V and J ends were trimmed by 6 bases and 5 bases, with 11 bases remaining between them. Germline CDR1 is SNHLY and CDR2 is FYNNEI. The CDR3 length is 12 residues. CDR3 amino acids: CASSTGFNEQYF. Written as DNA, the CDR3 is TGTGCCAGCAGCACGGGGTTCAACGAGCAGTACTTC.

In its sample, this clonotype was seen a few times. V and J are TRBV2 and TRBJ2-3; 8 bases fit TRBD2. Trimming took 8 bases from V and 0 from J; bases not matched to a gene: 7. This CDR3 is 15 amino acids long. From germline, CDR1 is SNHLY and CDR2 FYNNEI. In DNA, the CDR3 is TGTGCCAGCGGAAGATTAGCGGGAAGCACAGATACGCAGTATTTT. This codes for CASGRLAGSTDTQYF.

As for this clonotype: A junction boundary mismatches the germline segment, possibly from a read error. V usage is TRBV10-3 and J usage is TRBJ1-1; maybe TRBD1 (5 bases). CDR1 is ENHRY and CDR2 is SYGVKD in the germline V gene. The CDR3 runs 13 residues. CDR3 nucleotide sequence: TGTGCCAGCAGTGAACGGGTCAGGGCTGAAGCTTTCTTT. It codes for CASSERVRAEAFF.

The chain is built from TRBV7-3 and TRBJ2-1; unclear D gene. V shed 4 bases and J shed 6 bases, with 16 bases lying between them. The CDR3 has 15 amino acids. The germline CDR1 and CDR2 sequences are SGHTA and FQGTGA. The CDR3: CASSSPGKAVNEQFF. The CDR3 bases are TGTGCCAGCAGCTCCCCTGGGAAGGCGGTCAATGAGCAGTTCTTC.

A word on this clonotype: A much larger clone is a single base away; this may be a read error. CDR3 sequence reads: CASNLERGLLYEQYF. Written as DNA, the CDR3 is TGTGCCAGCAACTTAGAGCGTGGGCTCCTCTACGAGCAGTACTTC. This chain links TRBV7-2 with TRBJ2-7; D call uncertain. The germline gives CDR1 SGHTA, CDR2 FQGNSA. CDR3 length: 15 residues.

This clonotype was counted at least ten times. V gene TRBV9 combines with J gene TRBJ1-6; 7 nucleotides match TRBD1. Germline values: CDR1 SGDLS, CDR2 YYNGEE. V lost 0 bases, J lost 8 bases, and 8 bases stayed unmatched. CDR3 length equals 16 residues. CDR3 sequence (DNA): TGTGCCAGCAGCGTAGCTGGCAGAGGGGGCGATTCACCCCTCCACTTT. As protein: CASSVAGRGGDSPLHF. The entire variable domain, with the rest obtained from reference TRBV9 and TRBJ1-6, is as follows: DSGVTQTPKHLITATGQRVTLRCSPRSGDLSVYWYQQSLDQGLQFLIQYYNGEERAKGNILERFSAQQFPDLHSELNLSSLELGDSALYFCASSVAGRGGDSPLHFGNGTRLTVT.

This clonotype has ten or more counts. This rearrangement joins TRBV25-1 to TRBJ1-2; D uncertain. Germline CDR1 and CDR2: MGHDK and SYGVNS. Trimming cost V 5 bases and J 3 bases, with 16 bases left between them. The CDR3 consists of 15 residues. The CDR3 DNA reads as TGTGCCAGCAGTATTCGGACCCCGGCCCACTATGGCTACACCTTC. Its translation is CASSIRTPAHYGYTF.

This clonotype was detected ten times or more. V is TRBV20-1 and J is TRBJ1-3; D gene unclear. Looked up from germline, CDR1 is DFQATT and CDR2 is SNEGSKA (reference sequence). The CDR3 runs to 13 residues. With 0 bases removed from V and 8 bases from J, the gap between germline ends came to 11 bases. The CDR3 spells CSAREGSSHTIYF. The CDR3, as DNA: TGCAGTGCTAGAGAGGGGAGCAGTCACACCATATATTTT.

The chain carries TRBV19 and TRBJ1-5; 11 nucleotides agree with TRBD1. V lost 4 bases, J lost 6 bases, and 14 bases stayed unmatched. There are 18 residues in the CDR3. Germline loops: CDR1 LNHDA, CDR2 SQIVND (reference sequence). The CDR3 nucleotides read TGTGCCAGTAGTACGGGGGTAAAGGGACAGGGGGTCCGTCAGCCCCAGCATTTT. Translated: CASSTGVKGQGVRQPQHF.